This T cell receptor beta chain was recovered during a study of monozygotic twins with inflammatory bowel disease. Details on this clonotype: The antigen remains undetermined.

The study's findings and limits: It was not supported that a single strong signal or clonotype was associated with IBD.

This CDR3 region has 15 residues. The V gene's germline CDR1 is SGHNT and CDR2 YENEEA. Template switching added UMIs carrying a 6-nucleotide sample barcode. Each CDR3 protein gets one entry in TCRdb, which reprocessed the 5' RACE reads and gives no DNA. The sample's table shows about 99,000 distinct CDR3 sequences. The sample comprised blood. The V call is TRBV11-3, the J call TRBJ2-3; TCRdb selects TRBD2, and the lack of DNA leaves this call unchecked. This receptor was obtained from a human donor with ulcerative colitis or Crohn's disease, or a healthy co-twin of an affected twin (not recorded which). This CDR3 is CASSLGASGTDTQYF.